Reported below is one T cell receptor (beta chain). The sample is drawn from a study of blood T cell repertoires in COVID-19. Overall study: Samples came from the United States, Italy and Spain, spanning acute and convalescent COVID-19. PBMCs, B-cell-depleted T cells, or T cells were the source of the cDNA or gDNA that made up the material.

Generated by immunoSEQ multiplex PCR, the TCRdb table keeps only in-frame clones and is missing some. The data hold about 350,000 clones, with about 92% observed a single time. Germline V CDR1 and CDR2: MNHEY, SMNVEV (reference sequence). The CDR3 is made up of 15 amino acids. V lost 6 bases to trimming and J lost 6 bases, with 20 bases between them. Sequencing used peripheral blood. This TCR derives from an older woman with COVID-19, enrolled during active disease. V is TRBV27 and J is TRBJ1-1; no clear D. CDR3 sequence: CASREVGSGSAEAFF. For the CDR3, the DNA is TGTGCCAGCAGGGAGGTGGGCAGCGGGTCGGCTGAAGCTTTCTTT.